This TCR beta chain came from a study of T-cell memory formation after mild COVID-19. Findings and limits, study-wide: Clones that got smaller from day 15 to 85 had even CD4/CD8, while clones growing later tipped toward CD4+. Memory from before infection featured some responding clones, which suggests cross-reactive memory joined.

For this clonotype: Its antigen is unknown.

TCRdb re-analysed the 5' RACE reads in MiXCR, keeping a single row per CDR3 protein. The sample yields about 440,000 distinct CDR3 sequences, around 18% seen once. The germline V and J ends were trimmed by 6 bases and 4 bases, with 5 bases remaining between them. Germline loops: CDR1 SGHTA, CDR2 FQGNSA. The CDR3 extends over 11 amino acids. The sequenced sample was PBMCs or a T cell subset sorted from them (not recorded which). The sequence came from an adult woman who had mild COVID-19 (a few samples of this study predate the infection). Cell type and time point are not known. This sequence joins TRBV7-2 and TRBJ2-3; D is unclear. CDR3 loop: CASSIADTQYF. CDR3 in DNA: TGTGCCAGCAGTATAGCAGATACGCAGTATTTT.